Sequencing of this T cell receptor (beta chain) was carried out in a study of cytomegalovirus exposure and HLA in healthy donors. The repertoire was sequenced with immunoSEQ multiplex PCR; TCRdb's copy has only in-frame clones and lacks some. The profile shows 150,000 to 200,000 clones, 85% to 90% of them singletons. To note about this clone: Its cognate antigen is unknown.

Germline V CDR1 and CDR2: GTSNPN, SVGIG (reference sequence). This CDR3 is 17 amino acids long. J gave up 3 bases and V 3 bases, and 12 bases lay outside the gene matches. Study-wide points: A few CMV-associated chains proved CMV antigen-specific in vitro. Cytomegalovirus-associated status was assigned to about 160 TCR beta chains. Rare sequences made up most TCRs, while some public TCRs were found in many donors.

This sequence joins TRBV30 and TRBJ1-3, with 9 nucleotides matching TRBD1. The sample comprised PBMCs. The clonotype was recovered from a woman aged 25 to 45 in good health and CMV-seronegative. CDR3 amino acids: CAWSLRDRDGFGNTIYF. The CDR3 DNA sequence: TGTGCCTGGAGCCTCCGGGACAGGGATGGGTTTGGAAACACCATATATTTT. The full variable domain, with the rest looked up from reference TRBV30 and TRBJ1-3, is SQTIHQWPATLVQPVGSPLSLECTVEGTSNPNLYWYRQAAGRGLQLLFYSVGIGQISSEVPQNLSASRPQDRQFILSSKKLLLSDSGFYLCAWSLRDRDGFGNTIYFGEGSWLTVV.